The entry below describes one T cell receptor beta chain. The antigen remains undetermined. TCRdb's copy holds only in-frame clones and misses some; the assay was immunoSEQ multiplex PCR. The profile shows 30,000 to 45,000 clones, about 69% of them singletons. CDR3 length: 12 residues. The ends were cut back, 3 bases at V and 8 bases at J, with 10 bases in the middle. Per the germline V gene, CDR1 is SEHNR and CDR2 is FQNEAQ (reference sequence). The data stem from a study of vaccination effects on CD4 cells after COVID-19. Before sequencing took place, the ViraFEST assay used viral peptide pools to expand antigen-specific CD4+ T cells. Following culture for ten to eleven days, CD4+ T cells were isolated. Vaccine recipients, nucleocapsid antibody negative, had no prior SARS-CoV-2 infection.

The gene calls are TRBV7-9 and TRBJ1-1, with D hard to call. The sequence came from a human donor who received a COVID-19 vaccine. The source material was CD4+ T cells from PBMCs cultured with HCoV-OC43 spike peptides, sampled before COVID-19 vaccination. Subset reported: HCoV-OC43 spike overlapping peptide pool stimulation. The CDR3 coding sequence is TGTGCCAGCAGCTTGGGATGGGAAGAAGCTTTCTTT. This codes for CASSLGWEEAFF.